This TCR beta chain was captured in a study of T-cell memory formation after mild COVID-19. Across the study: Each donor largely had its own TCR clusters. Study outcomes and limitations: Contracting CD4+ clones sat mainly in CM and EM; CD8+ in EMRA.

There are a few counts of this clonotype. Its specificity is unknown. The CDR3 is 20 amino acids. V lost 4 bases to trimming and J lost 4 bases, with 32 bases between them. The germline CDR1 and CDR2 sequences are DFQATT and SNEGSKA (reference sequence). TCRdb re-called the 5' RACE reads with MiXCR, one entry per CDR3 protein. The sample yields a few hundred thousand distinct CDR3 sequences, approximately 22% seen once. This clonotype originated in a young man who had mild COVID-19 (a few samples of this study predate the infection). Cell type and time point are not known. The chain couples TRBV20-1 to TRBJ2-1, with a possible D match to TRBD2 (8 bases). Sequencing used PBMCs or a T cell subset sorted from them (not recorded which). CDR3 sequence (DNA): TGCAGTGCTACGCCCCAACAGGGGTCCGGGCGGGGGGCACCATACAATGAGCAGTTCTTC. Its translation is CSATPQQGSGRGAPYNEQFF.